The rows below give T cell receptor beta chains drawn from one sample of a study of blood T cell repertoires in COVID-19. The protocol was immunoSEQ multiplex PCR, while the TCRdb copy is restricted to in-frame clones and leaves out a portion. The sample lists about 150,000 clones, more than 80% seen once, with over 0.45% in the top ten. Sequenced input: peripheral blood. The origin of the receptors is a man aged 50 or older with acute or convalescent COVID-19. Each CDR3 is given with its conserved first and last residue.

V gene	CDR3 length	J gene	CDR3 protein
TRBV5-6	19	TRBJ2-1	CASSLERLAGGGGYNEQFF
TRBV20-1	11	TRBJ2-3	CSILSRVTQYF
TRBV19	15	TRBJ2-5	CASRGTGSGEETQYF
TRBV2	15	TRBJ1-4	CASNQGFTTNEKLFF
TRBV5-1	16	TRBJ2-7	CASSSQGAGAGYEQYF
TRBV6-5	15	TRBJ1-6	CASSYRGQGLSPLHF
TRBV2	13	TRBJ1-1	CASSAQGFAEAFF
TRBV10-3	14	TRBJ2-2	CAILGGMGTGELFF
TRBV18	14	TRBJ1-2	CASSLRQGMDGYTF
TRBV27	12	TRBJ1-1	CASRFRNTEAFF
TRBV12-5	17	TRBJ2-1	CASGLGKLAGGNNEQFF
TRBV5-6	15	TRBJ1-2	CASSLGQQGYYGYTF
TRBV5-5	15	TRBJ2-2	CASSLVQTNTGELFF
TRBV5-1	14	TRBJ2-3	CASSLGRAIDTQYF
TRBV7-6	14	TRBJ2-1	CASARDYAYNEQFF
TRBV13	16	TRBJ2-1	CASSLSGTSGHNEQFF